Presented here are 22 T cell receptor beta chains from one specimen sequenced in a study of cytomegalovirus exposure and HLA in healthy donors. Clones were read by immunoSEQ multiplex PCR, and TCRdb kept only the in-frame ones, dropping some. The table lists about 150,000 clones, around 89% of them singletons, with approximately 3.1% in the top ten. Sequencing input: PBMCs. The receptors were sampled from a man younger than 30 in good health and CMV-seronegative.

This clone is termed medium-sized. The J gene is TRBJ1-2, the V gene TRBV4-1; possible D gene TRBD1, 6 bases. CDR3 length equals 13 residues. The germline V gene encodes CDR1 MGHRA and CDR2 YSYEKL. V was clipped by 5 bases and J by 4 bases, with 11 bases between them. The DNA for the CDR3 is TGCGCCAGCAGCGACACAGGGTTCTATGGCTACACCTTC. This encodes CASSDTGFYGYTF.

As concerns this clone: One junction end does not reproduce the germline sequence, and a read error may be involved. The chain is built from TRBV19 and TRBJ1-1; D is possibly TRBD1 (5 bases). Per the germline V gene, CDR1 is LNHDA and CDR2 is SQIVND (reference sequence). This CDR3 comprises 12 residues. DNA for the CDR3: TGTGCCAGTAGTATGGGGCAGGGTGAGCTTATCTTT. Translating it yields CASSMGQGELIF.

The chain uses TRBV5-6 and TRBJ2-1; 8 nucleotides line up with TRBD2. The V gene's germline CDR1 is SGHDT and CDR2 YYEEEE. The V gene end was trimmed by 0 bases and the J gene end by 3 bases; junction bases not matched to a gene: 5. There are 16 residues in the CDR3. CDR3 coding DNA: TGTGCCAGCAGCTTGGTGGGCGGGAGGTTCTACAATGAGCAGTTCTTC. It translates to CASSLVGGRFYNEQFF.

The rearrangement uses TRBV7-8 and TRBJ2-7; a weak D match, TRBD2 (6 bases). CDR3 length: 15 amino acids. The V end lost 7 bases, the J end lost 2 bases, and 18 bases lay between the germline ends. The germline gives CDR1 SGHVS, CDR2 FQNEAQ. The CDR3 DNA sequence: TGTGCCAGCATCCTTGGGAGGACGCGGACCTACGAGCAGTACTTC. Translating it yields CASILGRTRTYEQYF.

CDR3 loop: CASSAGLAGGNEQYF. The CDR3 nucleotides read TGTGCCAGCAGCGCCGGACTAGCGGGAGGAAACGAGCAGTACTTC. This chain joins TRBV11-2 and TRBJ2-7, with 14 bases identical to TRBD2. The CDR3 consists of 15 residues. The junction had 5 bases not matched to a gene; V was cut back by 5 bases and J by 5 bases. Germline CDR1 reads SGHAT; CDR2 reads FQNNGV.

This rearrangement joins TRBV27 to TRBJ2-1; weak D call: TRBD2 (5 bases). The V gene's germline CDR1 is MNHEY and CDR2 SMNVEV (reference sequence). Trimming cost V 4 bases and J 10 bases, with 17 bases left between them. The CDR3 is 14 residues long. In DNA form, the CDR3 reads TGTGCCAGCAGTTCCCAAAGTCGGGGAATGGAGCAGTTCTTC. Protein: CASSSQSRGMEQFF.

This clone was observed a handful of times. V is TRBV6-5 and J is TRBJ1-6; no clear D. V lost 0 bases, J lost 4 bases, and 7 bases lay in between. Germline-derived CDR1 and CDR2 are MNHEY and SVGAGI. The CDR3 covers 15 residues. CDR3 region: CASSYSASYNSPLHF. CDR3 nucleotides: TGTGCCAGCAGTTACTCGGCCAGTTATAATTCACCCCTCCACTTT.

The rearrangement joins TRBV27 to TRBJ2-5; maybe TRBD1 (6 bases). The germline V and J ends were trimmed by 5 bases and 4 bases, with 14 bases remaining between them. Germline CDR1 reads MNHEY; CDR2 reads SMNVEV (reference sequence). The CDR3 contains 14 residues. The CDR3 DNA follows: TGTGCCAGCAGTCCCGGGATAGGGGGAGAGACCCAGTACTTC. It specifies CASSPGIGGETQYF.

This clone has a handful of counts. This chain connects TRBV9 to TRBJ2-7; D perhaps matches TRBD2 (6 bases). The germline V and J ends were trimmed by 3 bases and 5 bases, with 18 bases remaining between them. Germline V gene data show CDR1 as SGDLS and CDR2 as YYNGEE. The CDR3 is 15 residues long. CDR3 DNA sequence: TGTGCCAGCAGCGCCTCCGGGACTGCGGGCCACGAGCAGTACGTC. Its protein product is CASSASGTAGHEQYV.

This chain links TRBV4-1 with TRBJ1-3; D is uncertain. This CDR3 has 14 amino acids. Germline V gene lookup returns CDR1 MGHRA and CDR2 YSYEKL. V was shortened by 3 bases and J by 4 bases, with 10 bases between the two germline ends. For the CDR3, the DNA is TGCGCCAGCAGCCAGTGGGCCGAGGGAAACACCATATATTTT. It is translated as CASSQWAEGNTIYF.

The V and J genes are TRBV7-2 and TRBJ2-5; TRBD1 matches 8 bases. The CDR3 contains 15 residues. From germline, CDR1 is SGHTA and CDR2 FQGNSA. Germline trimming cut 5 bases from V and 5 bases from J; bases unmatched to any gene: 10. The CDR3 loop is CASSLAGTGGETQYF. The CDR3 bases are TGTGCCAGCAGCCTCGCCGGGACAGGCGGCGAGACCCAGTACTTC.

The J gene is TRBJ1-5, the V gene TRBV27, with 8 bases that match TRBD1. The length of the CDR3 is 12 residues. Germline lookup yields CDR1 MNHEY and CDR2 SMNVEV (reference sequence). V dropped 7 bases and J dropped 7; count of bases not matched to a gene: 3. The CDR3 nucleotides are TGTGCCAGCACGACAGGGGCCCAGCCCCAGCATTTT. It specifies CASTTGAQPQHF.

This clone was seen once. This sequence joins TRBV2 and TRBJ2-5; D possibly corresponds to TRBD1 (6 bases). The germline V gene has CDR1 SNHLY and CDR2 FYNNEI. This CDR3 has 14 amino acids. Trimming pared 1 base from V and 7 bases from J, leaving 13 bases between. CDR3 region: CASSEGAGVGTQYF. Written as DNA, the CDR3 is TGTGCCAGCAGTGAAGGGGCAGGGGTGGGGACCCAGTACTTC.

This clone has only one observation. A read error may account for a junction end that differs from germline. This sequence joins TRBV6-6 and TRBJ1-2; the match to TRBD1 covers 9 bases. The CDR3 runs to 12 residues. The germline V gene encodes CDR1 MNHNY and CDR2 SVGAGI (reference sequence). CDR3 coding DNA: TGTGCCAGCAGTTCCGGACAGGGGCAAGGTTTCTTC. Translating it yields CASSSGQGQGFF.

The gene calls are TRBV28 and TRBJ1-2; TRBD1 matches 9 bases. Trimming at V came to 6 bases and at J to 5 bases, leaving 7 bases not matched to a gene. The length of the CDR3 is 14 residues. Per the germline V gene, CDR1 is MDHEN and CDR2 is SYDVKM. Here the CDR3 reads CASRPPDRGYGYTF. The DNA for the CDR3 is TGTGCCAGCAGACCTCCGGACAGGGGTTATGGCTACACCTTC.

The chain employs TRBV27 and TRBJ1-2; D might be TRBD1 (5 bases). CDR3 length: 15 residues. Per the germline V gene, CDR1 is MNHEY and CDR2 is SMNVEV (reference sequence). V lost 3 bases to trimming and J lost 5 bases, with 16 bases between them. DNA for the CDR3: TGTGCCAGCAGTTTTTTCCAGGGTTTACAGTATGGCTACACCTTC. Amino acids: CASSFFQGLQYGYTF.

This clone was observed a single time. The chain carries TRBV28 and TRBJ2-1; 10 bases are a match to TRBD1. This CDR3 is built from 16 residues. The V and J ends lost 2 bases and 5 bases, in that order; junction bases with no gene match: 6. Germline assignment: CDR1 MDHEN and CDR2 SYDVKM. The CDR3 DNA reads TGTGCCAGCAGTTTACCCGGACAGGGGGTACACAATGAGCAGTTCTTC. The encoded protein is CASSLPGQGVHNEQFF. Together with reference TRBV28 and TRBJ2-1, the CDR3 gives the full variable domain: DVKVTQSSRYLVKRTGEKVFLECVQDMDHENMFWYRQDPGLGLRLIYFSYDVKMKEKGDIPEGYSVSREKKERFSLILESASTNQTSMYLCASSLPGQGVHNEQFFGPGTRLTVL.

V is TRBV19 and J is TRBJ2-3; 7 positions agree with TRBD1. The CDR3 totals 15 residues. Germline V gene lookup returns CDR1 LNHDA and CDR2 SQIVND (reference sequence). Unmatched junction bases numbered 8, after V lost 6 bases and J lost 2 bases. CDR3 DNA sequence: TGTGCCAGTAGGCTGACAGGGTTTAACACAGATACGCAGTATTTT. Its protein product is CASRLTGFNTDTQYF.

The J gene is TRBJ2-1, the V gene TRBV2, with 9 bases fitting TRBD2. CDR3 length: 13 residues. Germline values: CDR1 SNHLY, CDR2 FYNNEI. CDR3 loop: CASLAGFDNEQFF. In DNA form, the CDR3 reads TGTGCTTCGCTAGCGGGATTTGACAATGAGCAGTTCTTC. Together with reference TRBV2 and TRBJ2-1, the CDR3 gives the full variable domain: EPEVTQTPSHQVTQMGQEVILRCVPISNHLYFYWYRQILGQKVEFLVSFYNNEISEKSEIFDDQFSVERPDGSNFTLKIRSTKLEDSAMYFCASLAGFDNEQFFGPGTRLTVL.

The chain combines TRBV7-9 with TRBJ1-2; 11 nucleotides agree with TRBD1. Trimming cost V 0 bases and J 8 bases; bases outside gene matches: 8. The CDR3 totals 16 residues. The V gene's germline CDR1 is SEHNR and CDR2 FQNEAQ (reference sequence). DNA of the CDR3: TGTGCCAGCAGCTTAGCTACAGGACAGGGGGCCGGGGGCTACACCTTC. Translating gives CASSLATGQGAGGYTF.

The chain has TRBV7-2 and TRBJ2-5; a weak D match, TRBD2 (5 bases). Trimming shortened V by 4 bases and J by 10 bases, and 19 bases separated the two germline ends. The germline V gene has CDR1 SGHTA and CDR2 FQGNSA. The length of the CDR3 is 14 residues. The CDR3 region is CASSSSSGLGNQYF. CDR3 nucleotide sequence: TGTGCCAGCAGCTCCAGCTCAGGACTCGGGAACCAGTACTTC.

The V gene is TRBV6-4, the J gene TRBJ2-2; no clear D. Germline assignment: CDR1 MRHNA and CDR2 SNTAGT. This CDR3 contains 14 residues. Trimming shortened V by 4 bases and J by 1 base, and 7 bases separated the two germline ends. CDR3 DNA sequence: TGTGCCAGCAGTGCCAGTATGAACACCGGGGAGCTGTTTTTT. It codes for CASSASMNTGELFF.